A selection of T cell receptor beta chains follows, all from one sample in a study of T-cell memory formation after mild COVID-19. Using its own MiXCR run on the 5' RACE reads, TCRdb lists one record per CDR3 protein. The sample includes under 150,000 distinct CDR3 sequences, 16% seen only once; the top ten take roughly 13%. Sequencing used PBMCs or a T cell subset sorted from them (not recorded which). Receptors were obtained from an adult woman who had mild COVID-19 (a few samples of this study predate the infection). Cell type and time point are not known. Each CDR3 is given with its conserved first and last residue. The D gene is left open where the match is weak. Size is omitted from some rows. Given values are once, few, many or a class for expanded clones.

j_gene | v_gene | abundance | d_gene | CDR3nt | CDR3aa
TRBJ2-7 | TRBV7-9 | NA | TRBD1 | TGTGCCAGCAGCATGACAGGGGCGGGAGAGCAGTACTTC | CASSMTGAGEQYF
TRBJ2-7 | TRBV20-1 | many | NA | TGCAGTGCTAGACCAAACCTGGGGGCCTACGAGCAGTACTTC | CSARPNLGAYEQYF
TRBJ2-1 | TRBV20-1 | few | TRBD2 | TGCAGTGCACACCGTTGGGGGAGCGGGAGCCCTCCTACCTACAATGAGCAGTTCTTC | CSAHRWGSGSPPTYNEQFF
TRBJ1-6 | TRBV3-1 | NA | TRBD1 | TGTGCCAGCAGCTTCACTGCCGGGACAGGGGTTAATTCACCCCTCCACTTT | CASSFTAGTGVNSPLHF
TRBJ1-1 | TRBV20-1 | few | NA | TGCAGTGCTAGAAATGGGGGCACTGAAGCTTTCTTT | CSARNGGTEAFF
TRBJ1-1 | TRBV12-3/TRBV12-4 | few | NA | TGTGCCAGCAGTTATCCGGGGACGAATGAAGCTTTCTTT | CASSYPGTNEAFF
TRBJ2-7 | TRBV5-1 | NA | TRBD1 | TGCGCCAGCAGCGGCGGGACAGGATGGGGCTACGAGCAGTACTTC | CASSGGTGWGYEQYF
TRBJ2-1 | TRBV12-3/TRBV12-4 | NA | TRBD2 | TGTGCCAGCAGACATCTCGGGACTAACAACAATGAGCAGTTCTTC | CASRHLGTNNNEQFF
TRBJ2-7 | TRBV2 | many | NA | TGTGCCAGCAGTGCTGGGTACTACGAGCAGTACTTC | CASSAGYYEQYF
TRBJ2-1 | TRBV7-6 | NA | TRBD2 | TGTGCCAGCAGCTTAGCGTGGGGGGGAACCTACAATGAGCAGTTCTTC | CASSLAWGGTYNEQFF
TRBJ2-1 | TRBV7-6 | few | TRBD2 | TGTGCCAGCAGCCCAGGGGCTAGCGGGGGCCCTCAGCAGTTCTTC | CASSPGASGGPQQFF
TRBJ2-1 | TRBV7-7 | NA | NA | TGTGCTAGCAGCCCGGGACGGCTAATCCGGGCCTACAATGAGCAGTTCTTC | CASSPGRLIRAYNEQFF
TRBJ1-1 | TRBV20-1 | few | NA | TGCAGTGCTAAGAATTCAGGGGACACTGAAGCTTTCTTT | CSAKNSGDTEAFF
TRBJ1-1 | TRBV5-1 | few | TRBD1 | TGCGCCAGCAGCACCGGACAGGGGGCAACTGAAGCTTTCTTT | CASSTGQGATEAFF
TRBJ1-5 | TRBV10-3 | NA | NA | TGTGCCATCAGTGAAGGTCAGCTCAATCAGCCCCAGCATTTT | CAISEGQLNQPQHF
TRBJ2-3 | TRBV20-1 | few | TRBD2 | TGCAGTGCTAGAGATGTTGGCCCGCCCGGGGGGGCCCAGGGCACAGATACGCAGTATTTT | CSARDVGPPGGAQGTDTQYF
TRBJ2-7 | TRBV4-2 | few | NA | TGTGCCAGCAGCCAGTTCGGGACCGATGTACGACAGCAGTACTTC | CASSQFGTDVRQQYF
TRBJ1-2 | TRBV6-2/TRBV6-3 | few | NA | TGTGCCAGCAGTGACGGGACTTTCTATGGCTACACCTTC | CASSDGTFYGYTF
TRBJ2-5 | TRBV12-3/TRBV12-4 | NA | TRBD2 | TGTGCCAGCAGTCAGCTAGCGGGGGGGAGCGAGACCCAGTACTTC | CASSQLAGGSETQYF
TRBJ2-1 | TRBV10-3 | NA | TRBD2 | TGTGCCATCAGTGAGTCGTGGAGCGGGAGCCACAATGAGCAGTTCTTC | CAISESWSGSHNEQFF
TRBJ1-1 | TRBV5-1 | few | TRBD1 | TGCGCCAGCAGCGTAGACAGGGCTGTGAGCACTGAAGCTTTCTTT | CASSVDRAVSTEAFF
TRBJ1-2 | TRBV4-2 | NA | TRBD1 | TGTGCCAGCAGCCAAGGGACAGGGGTTCCCTTCTATGGCTACACCTTC | CASSQGTGVPFYGYTF
TRBJ2-5 | TRBV12-3/TRBV12-4 | NA | NA | TGTGCCAGCAGTCAGGGTTGGGAGACCCAGTACTTC | CASSQGWETQYF
TRBJ2-1 | TRBV5-1 | few | TRBD2 | TGCGCCAGCAGCATTCTTAGCGGGAGTTACAATGAGCAGTTCTTC | CASSILSGSYNEQFF
TRBJ2-3 | TRBV13 | few | NA | TGTGCCAGCAGCTTAACGGGGTCCCCCACAGATACGCAGTATTTT | CASSLTGSPTDTQYF
TRBJ2-2 | TRBV6-5 | NA | NA | TGTGCCAGCAGTTACGAGGCAGGGGGGAATCGGGAGCTGTTTTTT | CASSYEAGGNRELFF
TRBJ2-4 | TRBV9 | few | NA | TGTGCCAGCAGCGTATCCGGGAGAGCTAAAAACATTCAGTACTTC | CASSVSGRAKNIQYF
TRBJ2-1 | TRBV4-3 | NA | TRBD2 | TGCGCCAGCAGCCCAGGACTAGCGAAACTCTACAATGAGCAGTTCTTC | CASSPGLAKLYNEQFF
TRBJ2-1 | TRBV7-2 | NA | TRBD2 | TGTGCCAGCAGCCCGACTAGCGGGAGAGGATACAATGAGCGTTTCTTC | CASSPTSGRGYNERFF
TRBJ2-7 | TRBV4-2 | NA | TRBD2 | TGTGCCAGCAGCCAAGTTGGAGCGGGAGAGCAGTACTTC | CASSQVGAGEQYF
TRBJ2-1 | TRBV5-1 | NA | TRBD2 | TGCGCCAGCAGCTTGGAAGTGCGGGAGGGACCCGTGGGGCAGTTCTTC | CASSLEVREGPVGQFF
TRBJ2-4 | TRBV3-2 | NA | NA | TGTGCCAGCAGCCAAGATCCGACAGAGCTCCCAAAAAACATTCAGTACTTC | CASSQDPTELPKNIQYF
TRBJ2-3 | TRBV7-6 | few | NA | TGTGCCAGCAGCCTCACCGGACTATACCCTAGCACAGATACGCAGTATTTT | CASSLTGLYPSTDTQYF
TRBJ2-7 | TRBV2 | NA | NA | TGTGCCAGCAGTGAGGAGGGAGCCTACGAGCAGTACTTC | CASSEEGAYEQYF
TRBJ2-4 | TRBV5-1 | few | TRBD2 | TGCGCCAGCAGCTTGCTAGCGGGGGGGACAGTGAACATTCAGTACTTC | CASSLLAGGTVNIQYF
TRBJ2-7 | TRBV18 | many | NA | TGTGCCAGCTCACCACCAGGGACGGATGTCCTGTACGAGCAGTACTTC | CASSPPGTDVLYEQYF
TRBJ2-1 | TRBV15 | many | NA | TGTGCCACCAGCAGAGAAGGATCGTGGGCAGGGGCCCGTAATGAGCAGTTCTTC | CATSREGSWAGARNEQFF
TRBJ2-2 | TRBV14 | few | NA | TGTGCCAGCAGCCAATTTCAGGGTGCCGGGGAGCTGTTTTTT | CASSQFQGAGELFF
TRBJ2-3 | TRBV5-1 | NA | NA | TGCGCCAGCAGCTTGGCCGTTGGGGTCACAGATACGCAGTATTTT | CASSLAVGVTDTQYF
TRBJ1-6 | TRBV7-9 | NA | NA | TGTGCCAGCAGCTTAGGGGGCAGGCTTGGGAATTCACCCCTCCACTTT | CASSLGGRLGNSPLHF